This TCR beta chain originates from a study of blood T cell repertoires in COVID-19. Under the authors' procedure: Using reference gene primer amplification, nucleated cell counts were estimated. The protocol was immunoSEQ multiplex PCR, while the TCRdb copy is restricted to in-frame clones and leaves out a portion. Clonal size and the V and J genes are those of that table, whereas D and trimming came from the DNA. This table has about 71,000 clones, around 91% appearing once. Germline trimming cut 4 bases from V and 2 bases from J; bases unmatched to any gene: 4. The CDR3 is made up of 15 amino acids. CDR1 is SGHTA, CDR2 FQGNSA, per germline.

The sequence came from a middle-aged man with acute or convalescent COVID-19. The chain carries TRBV7-2 and TRBJ2-1, with TRBD1 matching over 8 bases. The sequencing sample was made of peripheral blood. CDR3 nucleotides: TGTGCCAGCAGCTCTAACAGGGGGACCTACAATGAGCAGTTCTTC. Its translation: CASSSNRGTYNEQFF.